Below, 13 T cell receptor beta chains from the same sample are listed, as sequenced in a study of technical replicates of blood from a handful of donors. Clones were read by immunoSEQ multiplex PCR, and TCRdb kept only the in-frame ones, dropping some. This table has about 100,000 clones, 96% appearing once. Sequencing was carried out using T cells isolated from PBMCs. The origin of the receptors is a human donor in good health.

The chain employs TRBV28 and TRBJ1-5; 9 bases match TRBD1. The germline gives CDR1 MDHEN, CDR2 SYDVKM. V lost 8 bases to trimming and J lost 5 bases; unmatched junction nucleotides: 1. The CDR3 has 12 amino acids. The CDR3, as DNA: TGTGCCAGCGGGACAGGGCATCAGCCCCAGCATTTT. This codes for CASGTGHQPQHF.

The chain combines TRBV29-1 with TRBJ2-2; no firm D call. V gave up 1 base and J gave up 5 bases, with 14 bases separating them. Germline V gives CDR1 SQVTM, CDR2 ANQGSEA. The CDR3 contains 15 residues. The CDR3 bases are TGCAGCGTTGAAGGGGTTGGGTCGCGGACCGGGGAGCTGTTTTTT. This encodes CSVEGVGSRTGELFF.

In its sample, this clone was seen a few times. This chain links TRBV7-9 with TRBJ2-1; 11 bases align to TRBD2. This CDR3 has 16 amino acids. Germline V gives CDR1 SEHNR, CDR2 FQNEAQ (reference sequence). The junction had 9 bases not matched to a gene; V was cut back by 1 base and J by 10 bases. The CDR3 region has the DNA TGTGCCAGCAGCTTAGGTGGGCTAGCGGGAGGTCCCGAGCAGTTCTTC. Translating gives CASSLGGLAGGPEQFF.

This clone was found once. The chain has TRBV5-4 and TRBJ2-3; D remains unclear. Looked up from germline, CDR1 is SGHNT and CDR2 is YYREEE (reference sequence). The V and J ends lost 4 bases and 5 bases respectively, with 5 bases between them. The CDR3 is 11 amino acids. CDR3 sequence: CASSVRDTQYF. CDR3 DNA: TGTGCCAGCAGCGTGAGAGATACGCAGTATTTT.

The rearrangement links TRBV30 to TRBJ1-1; no reliable D call. Per germline, CDR1 GTSNPN and CDR2 SVGIG (reference sequence). V dropped 0 bases and J dropped 10 bases, with 9 bases sitting between them. CDR3 length: 11 amino acids. Here the CDR3 DNA reads TGTGCCTGGAGTGTACCTATTATAGCTTTCTTT. It translates to CAWSVPIIAFF.

The chain employs TRBV28 and TRBJ2-7; TRBD1 aligns across 7 bases. The CDR3 runs 16 residues. Germline loops: CDR1 MDHEN, CDR2 SYDVKM. The junction had 7 bases not matched to a gene; V was cut back by 2 bases and J by 0 bases. The CDR3 reads CASSLPDRESSYEQYF. The CDR3 nucleotides read TGTGCCAGCAGTTTACCAGACAGGGAGAGCTCCTACGAGCAGTACTTC.

The CDR3 is CASTLGLAGDLPYEQYF. The CDR3, as DNA: TGTGCCAGCACCCTAGGACTAGCGGGAGATTTACCTTACGAGCAGTACTTC. This chain uses TRBV28 with TRBJ2-7; TRBD2 agrees at 13 bases. This CDR3 has 17 residues. Germline V lookup: CDR1 MDHEN, CDR2 SYDVKM. J gave up 4 bases and V 7 bases, and 13 bases lay outside the gene matches.

The CDR3 protein is CASSYSREETQYF. The CDR3 region has the DNA TGTGCCAGCAGCTACAGCAGGGAAGAGACCCAGTACTTC. This chain joins TRBV7-2 and TRBJ2-5; perhaps TRBD1 as D (5 bases). The germline gives CDR1 SGHTA, CDR2 FQGNSA. V lost 4 bases, J lost 3 bases, and 9 bases lay in between. The CDR3 runs to 13 residues.

The chain combines TRBV5-1 with TRBJ2-5; D remains ambiguous. The CDR3 has 15 residues. V was shortened by 0 bases and J by 3 bases, with 12 bases between the two germline ends. The germline gives CDR1 SGHRS, CDR2 YFSETQ. CDR3 sequence (DNA): TGCGCCAGCAGCTTGGCCCTAGTTCTCGAAGAGACCCAGTACTTC. The encoded protein is CASSLALVLEETQYF.

This chain connects TRBV25-1 to TRBJ2-3; possibly TRBD1 for D (6 bases). Germline lookup yields CDR1 MGHDK and CDR2 SYGVNS. V lost 1 base to trimming and J lost 2 bases, with 7 bases between them. The CDR3 is made up of 14 amino acids. The CDR3 loop is CASSEWTATDTQYF. The CDR3 DNA is TGTGCCAGCAGTGAATGGACAGCCACAGATACGCAGTATTTT. The full variable domain, its missing parts supplied by reference TRBV25-1 and TRBJ2-3, is EADIYQTPRYLVIGTGKKITLECSQTMGHDKMYWYQQDPGMELHLIHYSYGVNSTEKGDLSSESTVSRIRTEHFPLTLESARPSHTSQYLCASSEWTATDTQYFGPGTRLTVL.

The V gene is TRBV10-3, the J gene TRBJ1-4; D gene uncertain. V was clipped by 0 bases and J by 3 bases, with 11 bases between them. The CDR3 sequence is 16 residues long. Germline V gene lookup returns CDR1 ENHRY and CDR2 SYGVKD. CDR3 residues: CAISESSGMSNEKLFF. CDR3 sequence (DNA): TGTGCCATCAGTGAGTCGTCCGGGATGTCTAATGAAAAACTGTTTTTT.

The rearrangement links TRBV4-1 to TRBJ2-3, with 8 bases aligning to TRBD2. Germline values: CDR1 MGHRA, CDR2 YSYEKL. Trimming at V came to 7 bases and at J to 3 bases, leaving 18 bases not matched to a gene. CDR3 length equals 18 residues. The CDR3 region has the DNA TGCGCCAGCAATACCGGACTAGCCGGAGCGGTGGGGACAGATACGCAGTATTTT. It encodes CASNTGLAGAVGTDTQYF.

The V call is TRBV7-2, the J call TRBJ2-5; 8 bases match TRBD2. Judging by the DNA end, TRBJ2-7 fits better; the J call may be wrong. The germline CDR1 and CDR2 sequences are SGHTA and FQGNSA. This CDR3 contains 17 residues. CDR3 sequence: CASSPIGGGAGSNEQYF. The CDR3 DNA follows: TGTGCCAGCAGCCCGATCGGGGGGGGAGCAGGGTCGAACGAGCAGTACTTC.